Listed below are T cell receptor beta chains from one sample, sequenced in a study of T cells in Graves' hyperthyroidism and ophthalmopathy. TCRdb independently ran MiXCR on the multiplex PCR reads; one entry per CDR3 protein. The sample has some 620,000 distinct CDR3 sequences, roughly 16% seen once. The specimen sequenced was blood. The receptors come from a woman under 40 with Graves' hyperthyroidism. CDR3s include the opening cysteine and the closing phenylalanine or tryptophan. The D gene is left open where the match is weak. A clone size is listed for some rows: how often the clone was seen (once, few, many), or a class if it is expanded.

v_gene,j_gene,d_gene,abundance,CDR3aa,CDR3nt
TRBV12-3/TRBV12-4,TRBJ1-2,.,many,CASSFRNYGYTF,TGTGCCAGCAGTTTCAGGAACTATGGCTACACCTTC
TRBV28,TRBJ1-1,.,many,CASSPPGVVAEAFF,TGTGCCAGCAGTCCGCCAGGGGTAGTAGCTGAAGCTTTCTTT
TRBV3-1,TRBJ2-1,.,many,CASSQMVYNEQFF,TGTGCCAGCAGCCAAATGGTGTACAATGAGCAGTTCTTC
TRBV19,TRBJ1-1,.,.,CASHSTKPVAGEAFF,TGTGCCAGTCACAGCACAAAACCAGTCGCGGGGGAAGCTTTCTTT
TRBV18,TRBJ2-7,.,few,CASSRDRGAGGEQYF,TGTGCCAGCTCACGAGACAGGGGGGCGGGAGGCGAGCAGTACTTC
TRBV6-1,TRBJ2-1,.,.,CASSEAAWTPTYNEQFF,TGTGCCAGCAGTGAAGCCGCGTGGACGCCGACCTACAATGAGCAGTTCTTC
TRBV27,TRBJ2-3,TRBD2,few,CASSLWAGGLAGGGEDTQYF,TGTGCCAGCAGTTTATGGGCAGGGGGACTAGCGGGAGGCGGGGAAGATACGCAGTATTTT
TRBV29-1,TRBJ2-5,.,.,CSARTEEETQYF,TGCAGCGCCCGGACCGAAGAAGAGACCCAGTACTTC
TRBV16,TRBJ1-2,TRBD1,.,CASSQSEGAVGYTF,TGTGCCAGCAGCCAATCCGAGGGGGCAGTAGGCTACACCTTC
TRBV7-9,TRBJ2-3,.,many,CASSLEGYTQYF,TGTGCCAGCAGCTTAGAGGGCTATACGCAGTATTTT
TRBV18,TRBJ2-5,TRBD2,many,CASGGRRETQYF,TGTGCCAGCGGCGGGAGAAGGGAGACCCAGTACTTC
TRBV7-2,TRBJ2-2,TRBD1,many,CASSQQGAYNTGELFF,TGTGCCAGCAGCCAACAGGGGGCTTATAACACCGGGGAGCTGTTTTTT
TRBV28,TRBJ2-3,.,.,CASSLSGVQPQYF,TGTGCCAGCAGTTTATCAGGAGTTCAGCCCCAGTATTTT
TRBV4-1,TRBJ1-1,.,few,CASSQDDRLNTEAFF,TGCGCCAGCAGCCAAGATGACCGACTAAACACTGAAGCTTTCTTT
TRBV7-8,TRBJ1-1,.,few,CASSLVGSGQAFF,TGTGCCAGCAGCTTAGTCGGGAGTGGACAAGCTTTCTTT
TRBV11-2,TRBJ2-2,.,.,CASSLAEKNTGELFF,TGTGCCAGCAGCTTAGCGGAGAAGAACACCGGGGAGCTGTTTTTT
TRBV19,TRBJ1-1,.,few,CASISLTEAFF,TGTGCCAGTATCAGCCTGACTGAAGCTTTCTTT
TRBV11-2,TRBJ2-1,.,many,CASSLVAGYNEQFF,TGTGCCAGCAGCTTAGTGGCAGGCTACAATGAGCAGTTCTTC
TRBV28,TRBJ2-7,TRBD1,many,CASSLGTGGGHEQYF,TGTGCCAGCAGTTTAGGGACAGGGGGCGGCCACGAGCAGTACTTC
TRBV18,TRBJ2-2,.,.,CASSPPDRGNTGELFF,TGTGCCAGCTCACCTCCGGACCGCGGGAACACCGGGGAGCTGTTTTTT
TRBV2,TRBJ2-1,.,many,CASRPGGDEQFF,TGTGCCAGCAGGCCCGGAGGGGATGAGCAGTTCTTC
TRBV7-9,TRBJ1-5,TRBD1,.,CASSPLQGGYQPQHF,TGTGCCAGCAGCCCCCTTCAGGGGGGGTACCAGCCCCAGCATTTT
TRBV6-2/TRBV6-3,TRBJ2-1,TRBD1,many,CASMTGKGSYNEQFF,TGTGCCAGCATGACAGGGAAAGGGTCCTACAATGAGCAGTTCTTC
TRBV28,TRBJ2-7,TRBD1,many,CASSSPHGQGANEQYF,TGTGCCAGCTCCAGTCCACACGGACAGGGGGCGAACGAGCAGTACTTC